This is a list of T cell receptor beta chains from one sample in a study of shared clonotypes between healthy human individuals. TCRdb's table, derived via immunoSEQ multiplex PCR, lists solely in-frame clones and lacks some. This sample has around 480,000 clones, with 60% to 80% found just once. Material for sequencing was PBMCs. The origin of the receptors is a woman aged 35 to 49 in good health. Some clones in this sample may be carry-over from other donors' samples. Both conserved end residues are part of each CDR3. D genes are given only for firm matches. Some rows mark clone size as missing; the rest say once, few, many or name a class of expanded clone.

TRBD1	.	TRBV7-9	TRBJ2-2	CASSKDRVDTGELFF	TGTGCCAGCAGCAAGGACAGGGTGGACACCGGGGAGCTGTTTTTT
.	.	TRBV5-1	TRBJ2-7	CASSLAPGGGYEQYF	TGCGCCAGCAGCTTGGCCCCCGGGGGCGGGTACGAGCAGTACTTC
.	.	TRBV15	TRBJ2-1	CATRDGRESSYNEQFF	TGTGCCACCAGAGACGGCAGGGAAAGCTCCTACAATGAGCAGTTCTTC
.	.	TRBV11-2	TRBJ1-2	CASTEGNDYGYTF	TGTGCCAGCACAGAGGGAAACGACTATGGCTACACCTTC
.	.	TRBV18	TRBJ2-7	CASLSVAGNEQYF	TGTGCCAGCTTGTCGGTCGCGGGAAACGAGCAGTACTTC
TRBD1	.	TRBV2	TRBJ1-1	CASSERRQGVGTEAFF	TGTGCCAGCAGTGAACGCCGACAGGGGGTAGGCACTGAAGCTTTCTTT
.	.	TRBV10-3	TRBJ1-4	CAISPGDSGLFF	TGTGCCATCAGTCCCGGGGACTCAGGGCTGTTTTTT
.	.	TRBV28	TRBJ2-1	CASSNTQTVLEQFF	TGTGCCAGCAGTAACACACAGACCGTACTTGAGCAGTTCTTC
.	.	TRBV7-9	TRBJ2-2	CASSLIISGELFF	TGTGCCAGCAGCTTAATCATATCGGGGGAGCTGTTTTTT
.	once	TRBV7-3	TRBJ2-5	CASSLNGGEETQYF	TGTGCCAGCAGCTTAAACGGCGGCGAAGAGACCCAGTACTTC
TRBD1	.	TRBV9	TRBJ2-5	CASSATGGSGETQYF	TGTGCCAGCAGCGCTACAGGGGGCTCCGGAGAGACCCAGTACTTC
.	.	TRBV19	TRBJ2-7	CASSIVLGVPYEQYF	TGTGCCAGTAGTATAGTACTGGGAGTTCCCTACGAGCAGTACTTC
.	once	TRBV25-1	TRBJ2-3	CASSELGLGSTDTQYF	TGTGCCAGCAGTGAACTAGGGTTGGGCTCCACAGATACGCAGTATTTT
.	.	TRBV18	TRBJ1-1	CASSRSGLMNTEAFF	TGTGCCAGCTCACGGTCTGGGTTAATGAACACTGAAGCTTTCTTT
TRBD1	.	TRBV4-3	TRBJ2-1	CASSVDRGPHNEQFF	TGCGCCAGCAGCGTCGACAGGGGGCCCCACAATGAGCAGTTCTTC
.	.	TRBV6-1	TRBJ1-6	CASSEVSFGFSPLHF	TGTGCCAGCAGTGAGGTCAGTTTCGGATTTTCACCCCTCCACTTT
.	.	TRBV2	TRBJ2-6	CASSGLLSPGANVLTF	TGTGCCAGCAGTGGGCTGTTATCGCCTGGGGCCAACGTCCTGACTTTC
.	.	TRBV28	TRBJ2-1	CASSSNDIHNEQFF	TGTGCCAGCAGTTCCAACGACATACACAATGAGCAGTTCTTC
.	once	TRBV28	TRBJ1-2	CASSLSAVYGYTF	TGTGCCAGCAGTTTATCAGCCGTCTATGGCTACACCTTC
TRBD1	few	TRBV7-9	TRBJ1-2	CASVDRDYGYTF	TGTGCCAGCGTCGACAGGGACTATGGCTACACCTTC
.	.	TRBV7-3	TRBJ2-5	CASSLQGRETQYF	TGTGCCAGCAGCTTACAGGGTCGAGAGACCCAGTACTTC
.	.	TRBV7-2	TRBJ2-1	CASSLHAAGSYNEQFF	TGTGCCAGCAGCTTACATGCGGCGGGATCCTACAATGAGCAGTTCTTC
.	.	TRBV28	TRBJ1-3	CASSPSIAGTGNTIYF	TGTGCCAGCAGTCCCAGTATTGCAGGGACTGGAAACACCATATATTTT
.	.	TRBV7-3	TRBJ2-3	CASSRGGAGTDTQYF	TGTGCCAGCAGCCGAGGTGGGGCAGGCACAGATACGCAGTATTTT
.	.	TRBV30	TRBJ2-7	CAWSAGRYEQYF	TGTGCCTGGAGTGCAGGGCGATACGAGCAGTACTTC
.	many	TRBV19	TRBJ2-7	CASKVDHDSYEQYF	TGTGCCAGTAAGGTGGATCATGATTCCTACGAGCAGTACTTC
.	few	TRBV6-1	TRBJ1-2	CASSEAAGEDGYTF	TGTGCCAGCAGTGAAGCGGCAGGGGAAGATGGCTACACCTTC
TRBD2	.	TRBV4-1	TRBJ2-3	CASSQDPAGGSTDTQYF	TGCGCCAGCAGCCAAGATCCAGCGGGAGGTTCCACAGATACGCAGTATTTT
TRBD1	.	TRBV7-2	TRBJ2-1	CASSPGGPDLRQFF	TGTGCCAGCAGCCCAGGGGGCCCCGATTTAAGGCAGTTCTTC
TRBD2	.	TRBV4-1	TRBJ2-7	CASSPLAGNSYEQYF	TGCGCCAGCAGCCCCCTAGCGGGGAACTCCTACGAGCAGTACTTC
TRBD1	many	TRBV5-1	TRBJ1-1	CASSRTGPVNTEAFF	TGCGCCAGCAGCCGGACAGGGCCGGTGAACACTGAAGCTTTCTTT
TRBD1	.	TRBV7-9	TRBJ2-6	CASATGGGANVLTF	TGTGCCAGCGCAACAGGGGGTGGGGCCAACGTCCTGACTTTC
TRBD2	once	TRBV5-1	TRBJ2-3	CASSPRTSGPSTDTQYF	TGCGCCAGCAGCCCCAGGACTAGCGGGCCGAGCACAGATACGCAGTATTTT
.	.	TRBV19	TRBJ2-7	CASSIVGYEQYF	TGTGCCAGTAGTATAGTGGGCTACGAGCAGTACTTC
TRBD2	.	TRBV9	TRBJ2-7	CASSPRLAGGEQYF	TGTGCCAGCAGCCCCAGACTAGCGGGCGGTGAGCAGTACTTC
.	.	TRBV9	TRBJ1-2	CASSVVGGPTAGGYTF	TGTGCCAGCAGCGTAGTTGGGGGGCCCACCGCGGGTGGCTACACCTTC
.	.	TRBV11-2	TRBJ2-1	CASSPRLRSSYNEQFF	TGTGCCAGCAGCCCTAGACTGAGGAGCTCCTACAATGAGCAGTTCTTC